This T cell receptor beta chain was documented in a study of blood T cells in healthy people across ages. With a J-beta primer mix and a sample-barcoded 5' primer, a second PCR ran about 6 to 11 cycles. Each cDNA molecule, via a template-switch adaptor with 12 random nucleotides, was tagged. MiXCR, applied by TCRdb to the 5' RACE reads, yields one record per CDR3 protein. The sample lists roughly 900,000 distinct CDR3 sequences; 25% to 30% were seen once. Study conclusions and caveats: Diversity estimated from one million T cells was considered an underestimate.

Germline V CDR1 and CDR2: LGHDT, YNNKEL (reference sequence). The trim removed 3 bases at V and 7 bases at J, leaving 11 bases unmatched. The CDR3 runs to 16 residues. The sample providers were healthy Caucasian people from Russia, aged roughly 6 to 95. This clonotype showed up just a few times. Its antigen is undetermined. With a much larger clone just one base away, this may be a read error. This sequence joins TRBV3-1 and TRBJ2-7; 11 bases fit TRBD2. The sequence was collected from a woman older than 75 in good health. The sequencing input was blood. The CDR3 DNA follows: TGTGCCAGCAGCCAGATTAGCGGGGGGGCTTTCAATGAGCAGTACTTC. It yields the protein CASSQISGGAFNEQYF.